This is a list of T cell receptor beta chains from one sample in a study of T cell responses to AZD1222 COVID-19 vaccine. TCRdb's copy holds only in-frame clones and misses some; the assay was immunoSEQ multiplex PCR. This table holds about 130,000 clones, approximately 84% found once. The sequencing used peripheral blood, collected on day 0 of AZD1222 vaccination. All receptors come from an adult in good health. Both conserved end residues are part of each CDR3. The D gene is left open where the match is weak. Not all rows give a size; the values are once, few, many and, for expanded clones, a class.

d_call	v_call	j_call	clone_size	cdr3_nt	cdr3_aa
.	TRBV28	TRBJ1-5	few	TGTGCCAGCAGTTCCGCCAGATTTAGCAATCAGCCCCAGCATTTT	CASSSARFSNQPQHF
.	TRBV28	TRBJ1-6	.	TGTGCCAGCACCAAAAGCCCTTCACCCCTCCACTTT	CASTKSPSPLHF
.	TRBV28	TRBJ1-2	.	TGTGCCAGCAGTTTATTTCGGTCCTATGGCTACACCTTC	CASSLFRSYGYTF
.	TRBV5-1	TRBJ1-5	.	TGCGCCAGCAGCTGGGGGACGGGAAATCAGCCCCAGCATTTT	CASSWGTGNQPQHF
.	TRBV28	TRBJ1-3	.	TGTGCCAGCAGTTCCCAGGCTTCAGGAAACACCATATATTTT	CASSSQASGNTIYF
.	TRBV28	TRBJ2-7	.	TGTGCCAGCAGCTCCACAGCATACGAGCAGTACTTC	CASSSTAYEQYF
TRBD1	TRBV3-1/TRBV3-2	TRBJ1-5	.	TGTGCCAGCGGGACAGGGGTTTATCAGCCCCAGCATTTT	CASGTGVYQPQHF
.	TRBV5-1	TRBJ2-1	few	TGCGCCAGCAGCTTTAATTTGGGCAGGGGCGATGAGCAGTTCTTC	CASSFNLGRGDEQFF
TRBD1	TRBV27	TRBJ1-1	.	TGTGCCAGCAGTTTCGACAGGGGTGGCACTGAAGCTTTCTTT	CASSFDRGGTEAFF
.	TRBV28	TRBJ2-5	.	TGTGCCAGCAACCAGGGAAGGTGGGAGACCCAGTACTTC	CASNQGRWETQYF
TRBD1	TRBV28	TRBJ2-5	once	TGTGCCAGCAGCCTCGGGCAGGGGGCTGAGGCCCAGTACTTC	CASSLGQGAEAQYF
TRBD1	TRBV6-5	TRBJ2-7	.	TGTGCCGGGTCGGACAGGGGGCTGTACGAGCAGTACTTC	CAGSDRGLYEQYF
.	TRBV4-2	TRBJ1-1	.	TGTGCCAGCAGCCAAGATTGGGCGGTGAACACTGAAGCTTTCTTT	CASSQDWAVNTEAFF
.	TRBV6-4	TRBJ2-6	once	TGTGCCAGCAGTGAGAAAGGGGGCTCTGGGGCCAACGTCCTGACTTTC	CASSEKGGSGANVLTF
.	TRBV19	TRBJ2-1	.	TGTGCCAGTACCCGGGGAAGCTCCTACAATGAGCAGTTCTTC	CASTRGSSYNEQFF